These T cell receptor beta chains were read from a single sample in a study of PD-1 blockade in classical Hodgkin lymphoma. Sequenced by immunoSEQ multiplex PCR; TCRdb stores in-frame clones only, minus some. The sample includes tens of thousands of clones, about four fifths seen only once; the top ten take around 10%. Sequenced material: peripheral blood mononuclear cells (PBMCs), taken before the second cycle of nivolumab. The receptors here all came from a human donor with classical Hodgkin lymphoma. Both conserved end residues are part of each CDR3. The D gene is left open where the match is weak. Some rows mark clone size as missing; the rest say once, few, many or name a class of expanded clone.

TRBV6-4	NA	NA	TRBJ1-4	CASSETGFNEKLFF	TGTGCCAGCAGTGAGACAGGTTTTAATGAAAAACTGTTTTTT
TRBV25-1	once	NA	TRBJ1-1	CASSPHGRNTEAFF	TGTGCCAGCAGTCCACATGGTCGTAACACTGAAGCTTTCTTT
TRBV5-6	NA	NA	TRBJ2-7	CASSLSVSYEQYF	TGTGCCAGCAGCTTGTCTGTCAGCTACGAGCAGTACTTC
TRBV4-1	NA	NA	TRBJ1-5	CASSPQAGGGQPQHF	TGCGCCAGCAGCCCTCAGGCGGGGGGCGGTCAGCCCCAGCATTTT
TRBV7-8	NA	NA	TRBJ1-1	CAGSLGRAWDTEAFF	TGTGCCGGCAGCTTAGGCAGGGCTTGGGACACTGAAGCTTTCTTT
TRBV28	NA	NA	TRBJ1-4	CASSLDSINEKLFF	TGTGCCAGCAGTTTGGACAGTATTAATGAAAAACTGTTTTTT
TRBV7-8	NA	TRBD1	TRBJ1-3	CASSPRTGGYSGNTIYF	TGTGCCAGCAGCCCTCGGACAGGGGGCTACTCTGGAAACACCATATATTTT
TRBV7-2	NA	NA	TRBJ1-1	CASSLGFTARTEAFF	TGTGCCAGCAGCTTAGGATTTACAGCTCGGACTGAAGCTTTCTTT
TRBV5-4	NA	TRBD2	TRBJ2-2	CASSRTSGGAGEPFF	TGTGCCAGCAGCCGGACTAGCGGGGGGGCCGGGGAGCCGTTTTTT
TRBV10-2	NA	NA	TRBJ1-3	CASSDPRELGNTIYF	TGCGCCAGCAGTGACCCCAGGGAACTAGGAAACACCATATATTTT
TRBV2	NA	NA	TRBJ1-5	CASRGGVHQPQHF	TGTGCCAGCAGGGGGGGGGTCCATCAGCCCCAGCATTTT
TRBV4-1	once	TRBD2	TRBJ2-1	CASSGGGTSGIYNEQFF	TGCGCCAGCAGCGGTGGCGGGACTAGCGGAATCTACAATGAGCAGTTCTTC
TRBV13	NA	NA	TRBJ2-2	CASSSSGELFF	TGTGCCAGCAGCTCGTCAGGGGAGCTGTTTTTT
TRBV30	NA	NA	TRBJ1-1	CAWGDWGNTEAFF	TGTGCCTGGGGTGATTGGGGTAACACTGAAGCTTTCTTT
TRBV29-1	once	NA	TRBJ1-2	CSVEDSLGYGYTF	TGCAGCGTTGAAGATTCATTGGGCTATGGCTACACCTTC
TRBV20-1	NA	NA	TRBJ1-1	CRQDSTDEAFF	TGCAGACAGGACAGTACGGATGAAGCTTTCTTT
TRBV28	NA	TRBD2	TRBJ2-2	CASSQGGGTYNTGELFF	TGTGCCAGCAGTCAGGGCGGGGGGACTTATAACACCGGGGAGCTGTTTTTT
TRBV2	NA	NA	TRBJ2-3	CASSERPRSTDAQYF	TGTGCCAGCAGTGAAAGGCCTAGAAGCACAGATGCGCAGTATTTT
TRBV6-1	NA	TRBD1	TRBJ1-6	CASRLTGGDSPLHF	TGTGCCAGCAGGTTGACAGGGGGAGATTCACCCCTCCACTTT
TRBV28	NA	NA	TRBJ2-7	CASSLWGGEQYF	TGTGCCAGCAGTTTATGGGGGGGAGAGCAGTACTTC
TRBV6-5	once	NA	TRBJ1-2	CASSYYAAHAETGYTF	TGTGCCAGCAGTTATTACGCGGCCCATGCTGAGACTGGCTACACCTTC
TRBV5-1	NA	NA	TRBJ2-7	CASSHTPDGTYEQYF	TGCGCCAGCAGCCATACCCCCGACGGCACCTACGAGCAGTACTTC
TRBV4-3	NA	NA	TRBJ2-7	CASSQDYGDSTYPTEQYF	TGCGCCAGCAGCCAAGATTACGGGGACTCCACCTACCCTACCGAGCAGTACTTC
TRBV6-1	NA	NA	TRBJ1-5	CASSELIGVVGQPQHF	TGTGCCAGCAGTGAACTCATCGGGGTCGTGGGTCAGCCCCAGCATTTT
TRBV5-6	NA	NA	TRBJ2-7	CASSWAAYSYEQYF	TGTGCCAGCAGCTGGGCCGCCTACTCCTACGAGCAGTACTTC
TRBV2	NA	NA	TRBJ1-1	CASSERGNTEAFF	TGTGCCAGCAGTGAAAGAGGGAACACTGAAGCTTTCTTT
TRBV19	few	NA	TRBJ2-1	CASSIDGTSYNEQFF	TGTGCCAGTAGTATAGACGGGACTTCTTACAATGAGCAGTTCTTC
TRBV28	NA	TRBD1	TRBJ2-3	CASGRDRGTDTQYF	TGTGCCAGCGGCCGGGACAGGGGGACAGATACGCAGTATTTT
TRBV4-2	once	TRBD1	TRBJ1-1	CASSQEGTRTGRNEAFF	TGTGCCAGCAGCCAAGAGGGGACTCGGACAGGGAGGAATGAAGCTTTCTTT
TRBV5-5	NA	TRBD1	TRBJ1-3	CASSWDRAGNTIYF	TGTGCCAGCAGCTGGGACAGGGCTGGAAACACCATATATTTT
TRBV9	NA	NA	TRBJ1-1	CASSGFTAGSKTEAFF	TGTGCCAGCAGCGGATTTACAGCGGGGTCGAAGACTGAAGCTTTCTTT
TRBV7-9	NA	TRBD2	TRBJ2-1	CASSSSGTSRNGQFF	TGTGCCAGCAGCTCCTCCGGGACTAGTAGGAATGGGCAGTTCTTC
TRBV7-9	NA	TRBD1	TRBJ2-7	CASSLGQGPSSYEQYF	TGTGCCAGCAGCTTGGGACAGGGGCCGAGCTCCTACGAGCAGTACTTC
TRBV5-8	NA	TRBD2	TRBJ2-5	CASSRGGSSGASQETQYF	TGTGCCAGCAGCCGGGGTGGGTCTAGCGGGGCGAGTCAAGAGACCCAGTACTTC
TRBV6-4	NA	NA	TRBJ1-6	CASSDSYQSSPLHF	TGTGCCAGCAGTGACTCTTATCAGTCTTCACCCCTCCACTTT
TRBV28	NA	NA	TRBJ2-1	CASTSLDEQFF	TGTGCCAGCACTAGCCTCGATGAGCAGTTCTTC
TRBV7-8	NA	TRBD1	TRBJ2-2	CASRSKDRVTGELFF	TGTGCCAGCAGATCCAAAGACAGGGTCACCGGGGAGCTGTTTTTT
TRBV10-2	NA	NA	TRBJ1-2	CASSPATLMRGYTF	TGCGCCAGCAGTCCGGCTACCCTTATGAGGGGCTACACCTTC
TRBV5-6	NA	NA	TRBJ2-5	CASSFQETQYF	TGTGCCAGCAGCTTTCAAGAGACCCAGTACTTC
TRBV11-2	few	TRBD2	TRBJ2-3	CASSLGLAGGTRRTDTQYF	TGTGCCAGCAGCTTAGGGCTAGCGGGGGGGACGAGGCGCACAGATACGCAGTATTTT
TRBV4-1	NA	NA	TRBJ2-5	CASSQDVKETQYF	TGCGCCAGCAGCCAGGACGTGAAAGAGACCCAGTACTTC
TRBV29-1	medium-sized	TRBD1	TRBJ2-4	CSVSTSTGLAKNIQYF	TGCAGCGTCTCGACTTCGACAGGGCTAGCCAAAAACATTCAGTACTTC
TRBV28	NA	TRBD1	TRBJ1-5	CASSSLQGGLNQPQHF	TGTGCCAGCAGTTCCTTACAGGGGGGACTCAATCAGCCCCAGCATTTT
TRBV5-1	NA	NA	TRBJ1-2	CASSFSGDGYTF	TGCGCCAGCAGCTTCTCAGGGGACGGCTACACCTTC
TRBV19	NA	NA	TRBJ2-1	CASSISENLLSKQFF	TGTGCCAGTAGTATCTCGGAGAACTTACTATCTAAGCAGTTCTTC
TRBV14	NA	NA	TRBJ2-3	CASSQVSPDTDTQYF	TGTGCCAGCAGCCAAGTGAGCCCGGATACAGATACGCAGTATTTT
TRBV11-2	NA	NA	TRBJ2-5	CASSIRSIQETQYF	TGTGCCAGCAGCATCAGGAGTATCCAAGAGACCCAGTACTTC
TRBV6-4	few	NA	TRBJ2-2	CASSDGGGTGELFF	TGTGCCAGCAGTGACGGGGGTGGCACCGGGGAGCTGTTTTTT
TRBV5-1	NA	TRBD1	TRBJ2-4	CASSWEGQGNIQYF	TGCGCCAGCAGCTGGGAAGGACAGGGAAACATTCAGTACTTC
TRBV5-6	NA	TRBD1	TRBJ1-2	CASSLDRGSYGYTF	TGTGCCAGCAGCTTGGACAGGGGGTCCTATGGCTACACCTTC
TRBV28	NA	NA	TRBJ1-4	CASNRATNEKLFF	TGTGCCAGTAACAGAGCAACTAATGAAAAACTGTTTTTT
TRBV7-9	NA	TRBD1	TRBJ1-6	CASSQGTAHNSPLHF	TGTGCCAGCAGCCAAGGGACAGCTCATAATTCACCCCTCCACTTT
TRBV5-8	NA	NA	TRBJ2-1	CASSPKIGSYNEQFF	TGTGCCAGCAGCCCTAAAATAGGATCATACAATGAGCAGTTCTTC